The present T cell receptor (beta chain) was sequenced within a study of shared clonotypes between healthy human individuals. With respect to this clone: The antigen is undetermined.

Overall study results and limits: Blood was the only sampled material, and tissue repertoires likely differ.

The assay ran at deep level. The unsorted PBMC replicate PCRs were performed with 300 to 350 ng DNA, some 32,000 T cell genomes. It was on ten immunoSEQ deep assay plates that unsorted PBMC DNA was sequenced. Generated by immunoSEQ multiplex PCR, the TCRdb table keeps only in-frame clones and is missing some. The sample has about 600,000 clones; roughly 72% are singletons. The germline V gene has CDR1 LGHNA and CDR2 YNFKEQ. This CDR3 region has 14 residues. Trimming left V 5 bases short and J 6 bases short, with 14 bases between. This receptor was obtained from a woman in her forties in good health. Some clones in this sample may be carry-over from other donors' samples. V is TRBV4-2 and J is TRBJ2-1; weak D call: TRBD1 (5 bases). The specimen sequenced was PBMCs. CDR3: CASSYRQSPNEQFF. DNA of the CDR3: TGTGCCAGCAGCTACCGACAGAGCCCCAATGAGCAGTTCTTC.